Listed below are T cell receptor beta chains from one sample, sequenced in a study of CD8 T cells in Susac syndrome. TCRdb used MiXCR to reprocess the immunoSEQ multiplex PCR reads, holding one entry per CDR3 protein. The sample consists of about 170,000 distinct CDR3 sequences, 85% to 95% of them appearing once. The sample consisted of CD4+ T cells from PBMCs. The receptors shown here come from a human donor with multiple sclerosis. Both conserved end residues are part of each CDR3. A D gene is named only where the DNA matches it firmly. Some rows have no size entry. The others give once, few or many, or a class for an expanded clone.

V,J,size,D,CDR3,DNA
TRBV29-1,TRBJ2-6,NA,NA,CSVAGSGANVLTF,TGCAGCGTTGCAGGGTCTGGGGCCAACGTCCTGACTTTC
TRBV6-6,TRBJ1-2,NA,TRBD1,CASSYSRTGANYGYTF,TGTGCCAGCAGTTACTCCCGGACAGGGGCGAACTATGGCTACACCTTC
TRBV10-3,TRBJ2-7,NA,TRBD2,CAIGNGRGQYF,TGTGCCATCGGGAACGGGAGGGGACAGTACTTC
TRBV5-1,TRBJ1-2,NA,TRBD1,CASSFGDRWDGYTF,TGCGCCAGCAGCTTTGGGGACAGGTGGGATGGCTACACCTTC
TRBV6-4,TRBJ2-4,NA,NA,CASSDSGNLAKNIQYF,TGTGCCAGCAGTGACTCGGGCAACCTAGCCAAAAACATTCAGTACTTC
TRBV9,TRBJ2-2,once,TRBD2,CASSVPSGGTGELFF,TGTGCCAGCAGCGTACCTAGCGGGGGGACCGGGGAGCTGTTTTTT
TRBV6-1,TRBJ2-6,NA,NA,CASSQQGLGANVLTF,TGTGCCAGCAGTCAACAGGGCCTTGGGGCCAACGTCCTGACTTTC
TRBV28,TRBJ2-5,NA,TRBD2,CASSLPGGSQETQYF,TGTGCCAGCAGTTTACCCGGGGGGTCCCAAGAGACCCAGTACTTC
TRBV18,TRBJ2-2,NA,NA,CASSQTLAPVATGELFF,TGTGCCAGCTCCCAGACGCTAGCACCCGTCGCCACCGGGGAGCTGTTTTTT
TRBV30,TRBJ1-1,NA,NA,CAWSDLIGAEAFF,TGTGCCTGGAGTGACCTCATCGGGGCTGAAGCTTTCTTT
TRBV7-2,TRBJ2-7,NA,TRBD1,CASSPQTGAYEQYF,TGTGCCAGCAGCCCCCAGACAGGGGCCTACGAGCAGTACTTC
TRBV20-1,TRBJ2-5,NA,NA,CSGLDKETQYF,TGCAGTGGGCTGGATAAAGAGACCCAGTACTTC
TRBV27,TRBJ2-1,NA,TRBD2,CASSRLAGVFEQFF,TGTGCCAGCAGTCGACTAGCGGGAGTTTTTGAGCAGTTCTTC
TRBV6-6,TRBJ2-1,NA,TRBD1,CASSDRGQSYNEQFF,TGTGCCAGCAGTGATAGGGGACAGTCCTACAATGAGCAGTTCTTC
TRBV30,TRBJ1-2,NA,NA,CAWSGSGGYTF,TGTGCCTGGTCCGGTTCGGGTGGCTACACCTTC
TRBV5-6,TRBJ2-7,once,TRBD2,CASSLAGLAGLEQYF,TGTGCCAGCAGCTTGGCCGGGCTAGCGGGTCTCGAGCAGTACTTC
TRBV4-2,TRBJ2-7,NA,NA,CASSQVGRNPIYEQYF,TGTGCCAGCAGCCAAGTCGGACGGAACCCCATCTACGAGCAGTACTTC
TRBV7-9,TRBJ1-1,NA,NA,CASSGVNTEAFF,TGTGCCAGTTCTGGGGTAAACACTGAAGCTTTCTTT
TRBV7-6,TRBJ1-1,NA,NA,CASSSDRVATEAFF,TGTGCCAGCAGCTCCGATCGGGTCGCCACTGAAGCTTTCTTT
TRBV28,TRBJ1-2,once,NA,CASSLFTPFQGYTF,TGTGCCAGCAGTTTATTCACTCCCTTTCAGGGCTACACCTTC
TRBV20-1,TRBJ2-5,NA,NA,CSARGTPGGETQYF,TGCAGTGCGAGGGGGACACCGGGTGGGGAGACCCAGTACTTC
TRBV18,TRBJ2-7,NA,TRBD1,CASLGQGNEQYF,TGTGCCAGCTTGGGACAGGGGAACGAGCAGTACTTC
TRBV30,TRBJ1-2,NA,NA,CASNIGGGYTF,TGTGCCTCGAATATCGGGGGAGGCTACACCTTC
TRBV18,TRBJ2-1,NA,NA,CASSQQGREQFF,TGTGCCAGCTCTCAACAGGGCAGGGAGCAGTTCTTC
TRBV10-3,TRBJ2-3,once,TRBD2,CAISESLVIRRETDTQYF,TGTGCCATCAGTGAGTCGTTGGTTATTCGGCGGGAGACAGATACGCAGTATTTT
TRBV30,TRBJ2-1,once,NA,CAWSTKVRILNEQFF,TGTGCCTGGAGCACCAAGGTTCGGATCCTCAATGAGCAGTTCTTC
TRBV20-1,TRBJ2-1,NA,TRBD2,CSASMASGGWGNEQFF,TGCAGTGCTAGCATGGCTAGCGGGGGTTGGGGCAATGAGCAGTTCTTC
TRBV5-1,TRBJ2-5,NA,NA,CASSLARTAIPQETQYF,TGCGCCAGCAGCTTGGCTCGGACGGCCATACCCCAAGAGACCCAGTACTTC
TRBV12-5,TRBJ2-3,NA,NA,CASGLIGTQYF,TGTGCTAGTGGTTTGATCGGTACGCAGTATTTT
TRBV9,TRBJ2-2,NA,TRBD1,CASSVLGQGAWELFF,TGTGCCAGCAGCGTACTTGGACAGGGGGCTTGGGAGCTGTTTTTT
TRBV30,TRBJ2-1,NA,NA,CAWRRTGGVHNEQFF,TGTGCCTGGAGGCGAACAGGGGGGGTACACAATGAGCAGTTCTTC
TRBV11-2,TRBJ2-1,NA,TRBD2,CASSLSASGGYEQFF,TGTGCCAGCAGCTTATCGGCTAGCGGGGGCTATGAGCAGTTCTTC
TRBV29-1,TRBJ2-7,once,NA,CSVGGPYSYEQYF,TGCAGCGTTGGGGGGCCCTACTCCTACGAGCAGTACTTC
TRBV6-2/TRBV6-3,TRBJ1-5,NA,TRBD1,CASSYGTALSNQPQHF,TGTGCCAGCAGTTACGGGACAGCCTTAAGCAATCAGCCCCAGCATTTT
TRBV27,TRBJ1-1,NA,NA,CASSFSQGMPNTEAFF,TGTGCCAGCAGTTTTTCGCAGGGGATGCCCAACACTGAAGCTTTCTTT
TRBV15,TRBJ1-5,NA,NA,CATSRGHDQPQHF,TGTGCCACCAGCCGGGGGCATGATCAGCCCCAGCATTTT
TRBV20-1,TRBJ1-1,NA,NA,CSARASGLLNTEAFF,TGCAGTGCCCGAGCCTCGGGGCTTTTAAACACTGAAGCTTTCTTT
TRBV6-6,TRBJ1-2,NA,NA,CASSLSGANYGYTF,TGTGCCAGCAGCCTATCAGGGGCTAACTATGGCTACACCTTC
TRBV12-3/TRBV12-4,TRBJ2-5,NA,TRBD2,CASSFHPGTIAETQYF,TGTGCCAGCAGTTTTCATCCAGGGACTATAGCAGAGACCCAGTACTTC
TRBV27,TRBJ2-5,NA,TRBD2,CASRGVEGTQYF,TGTGCCAGCCGGGGGGTCGAGGGGACCCAGTACTTC
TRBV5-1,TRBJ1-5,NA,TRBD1,CASSSGTDNQPQHF,TGCGCCAGCAGCTCCGGGACAGACAATCAGCCCCAGCATTTT
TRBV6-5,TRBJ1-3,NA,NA,CASSYGTPNSGNTIYF,TGTGCCAGCAGTTACGGGACACCGAACTCTGGAAACACCATATATTTT
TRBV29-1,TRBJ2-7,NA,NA,CSVEALGGNKQYF,TGCAGCGTTGAGGCCCTTGGAGGGAATAAGCAGTACTTC
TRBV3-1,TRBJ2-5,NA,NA,CASSQTVETQYF,TGTGCCAGCAGCCAGACCGTGGAGACCCAGTACTTC
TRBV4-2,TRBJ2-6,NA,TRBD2,CASSQEFLAGGPGANVLTF,TGTGCCAGCAGCCAAGAATTTCTAGCGGGAGGGCCAGGGGCCAACGTCCTGACTTTC
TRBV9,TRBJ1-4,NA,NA,CASSVGGGGEKLFF,TGTGCCAGCAGCGTAGGAGGGGGAGGCGAAAAACTGTTTTTT
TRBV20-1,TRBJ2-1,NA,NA,CSASSRNEQFF,TGCAGTGCTAGCTCGAGAAATGAGCAGTTCTTC
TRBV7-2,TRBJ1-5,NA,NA,CASSAQGNQPQHF,TGTGCCAGCAGCGCGCAGGGAAATCAGCCCCAGCATTTT
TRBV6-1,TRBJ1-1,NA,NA,CASSVWEFGEVFF,TGTGCCAGCAGTGTCTGGGAGTTCGGTGAAGTTTTCTTT
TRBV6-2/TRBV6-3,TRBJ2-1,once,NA,CASSTTSYGPYNEQFF,TGTGCCAGCAGTACCACTAGTTACGGGCCCTACAATGAGCAGTTCTTC
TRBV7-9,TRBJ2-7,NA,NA,CASSLEGTKANEQYF,TGTGCCAGCAGCTTAGAGGGGACAAAGGCCAACGAGCAGTACTTC
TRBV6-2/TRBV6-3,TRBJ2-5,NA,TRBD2,CASSYGSSGSWQETQYF,TGTGCCAGCAGTTACGGTTCTAGCGGGAGTTGGCAAGAGACCCAGTACTTC